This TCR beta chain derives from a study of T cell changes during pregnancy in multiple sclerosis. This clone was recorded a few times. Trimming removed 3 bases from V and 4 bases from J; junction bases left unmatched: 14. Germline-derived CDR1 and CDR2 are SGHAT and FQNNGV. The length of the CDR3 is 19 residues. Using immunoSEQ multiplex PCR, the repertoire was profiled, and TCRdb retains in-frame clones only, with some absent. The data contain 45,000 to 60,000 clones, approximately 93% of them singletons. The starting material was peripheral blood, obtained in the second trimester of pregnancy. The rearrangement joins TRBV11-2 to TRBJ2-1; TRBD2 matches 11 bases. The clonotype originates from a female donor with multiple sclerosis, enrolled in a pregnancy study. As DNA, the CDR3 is TGTGCCAGCAGCTTCCACCCCTTAAGTCGGACTAGCGGGTACAATGAGCAGTTCTTC. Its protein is CASSFHPLSRTSGYNEQFF.